The clone carrying this T cell receptor beta chain was seen more than once but under ten times. Its antigen is unknown. PCR involved 60 Vbeta and 13 Jbeta primers. This table comes from immunoSEQ multiplex PCR, and its TCRdb copy is limited to in-frame clones, with some not included. This sample has 97,000 or so clones, with less than 9.5% found just once. This sample is drawn from a study of cytomegalovirus exposure and HLA in healthy donors. Study-level results: Data from an earlier analysis indicated that most TCR beta V segments were productive either about 87% or about 30% of the time.

This TCR was sampled from a man aged 45-65 years in good health and CMV-seropositive. The material sequenced was PBMCs.

The chain's CDR3 is CASREGSGNTEAFF. CDR3 nucleotide sequence: TGCGCCAGCAGGGAGGGGTCTGGGAACACTGAAGCTTTCTTT. The rearrangement links TRBV5-1 to TRBJ1-1; perhaps TRBD1 as D (5 bases). V was pared by 5 bases and J by 1 base, with 12 bases between. From germline, CDR1 is SGHRS and CDR2 YFSETQ. This CDR3 has 14 residues.